This passage covers 24 T cell receptor beta chains from one sample sequenced in a study of cytomegalovirus exposure and HLA in healthy donors. The PCR made use of 60 Vbeta and 13 Jbeta primers. Clones were sequenced by immunoSEQ multiplex PCR, and TCRdb holds only the in-frame ones, with some missing. The table shows 170,000 or so clones, with approximately 88% occurring only once. Sequencing was carried out using PBMCs. Source of these receptors: a boy aged 2 to 9 in good health and CMV-seronegative.

This clone has a single count. This rearrangement joins TRBV28 to TRBJ2-3; 13 bases fit TRBD2. Looked up from germline, CDR1 is MDHEN and CDR2 is SYDVKM. The CDR3 spans 15 residues. The V and J ends lost 7 bases and 3 bases, in that order; junction bases with no gene match: 4. CDR3 sequence: CASTKGLAGTDTQYF. The CDR3 coding sequence is TGTGCCAGCACTAAGGGACTAGCGGGGACAGATACGCAGTATTTT.

This chain connects TRBV18 to TRBJ1-1; 7 bases agree with TRBD1. V lost 3 bases and J lost 6; bases outside the gene matches: 10. Germline V gene sequence: CDR1 KGHSH, CDR2 LQKENI. The CDR3 has 15 residues. The CDR3 spells CASSPPPTGPPEAFF. The CDR3, as DNA: TGTGCCAGCTCACCTCCTCCGACAGGGCCCCCTGAAGCTTTCTTT.

J is TRBJ2-1 and V is TRBV7-9; 9 positions agree with TRBD1. The CDR3 has 16 residues. J gave up 7 bases and V 1 base, and 8 bases lay outside the gene matches. Germline CDR1 SEHNR, CDR2 FQNEAQ (reference sequence). The DNA of the CDR3 is TGTGCCAGCAGCTTAGGGGACAGGGTCGCAAAAAATGAGCAGTTCTTC. It yields the protein CASSLGDRVAKNEQFF.

This chain joins TRBV5-1 and TRBJ1-2, with 9 positions matching TRBD1. Germline lookup yields CDR1 SGHRS and CDR2 YFSETQ. The CDR3 contains 15 residues. The V and J ends lost 0 bases and 6 bases, in that order; junction bases with no gene match: 6. CDR3 in DNA: TGCGCCAGCAGCTTGGGGGACAGGGAGTTGAATGGCTACACCTTC. Protein: CASSLGDRELNGYTF.

This chain connects TRBV5-1 to TRBJ2-5; no clear D. This CDR3 is built from 14 residues. Germline V CDR1 and CDR2: SGHRS, YFSETQ. Trimming took off 5 bases at V and 1 base at J, with 12 bases between the two ends. CDR3 region: CASSPVVAQETQYF. DNA for the CDR3: TGCGCCAGCAGTCCCGTGGTGGCCCAAGAGACCCAGTACTTC.

V and J are TRBV7-2 and TRBJ2-2, with D perhaps TRBD1 (6 bases). The CDR3 covers 15 residues. CDR1 and CDR2 from the germline V gene are SGHTA and FQGNSA. Trimming removed 5 bases from V and 5 bases from J, with 15 bases in between. The CDR3 protein is CASSPRAQGTGELFF. Here the CDR3 DNA reads TGTGCCAGCAGCCCTCGGGCCCAGGGGACCGGGGAGCTGTTTTTT.

This chain uses TRBV5-4 with TRBJ2-3; TRBD2 is a possible D gene (6 bases). The length of the CDR3 is 16 residues. Germline assignment: CDR1 SGHNT and CDR2 YYREEE (reference sequence). V lost 0 bases to trimming and J lost 1 base, with 12 bases between them. CDR3 sequence reads: CASSLEWDSGTDTQYF. The CDR3 DNA reads TGTGCCAGCAGCTTGGAATGGGACTCCGGCACAGATACGCAGTATTTT.

The chain joins TRBV6-1 to TRBJ2-1; TRBD2 matches 7 bases. The V gene's germline CDR1 is MNHNS and CDR2 SASEGT. The CDR3 consists of 18 residues. After removal of 4 bases from V and 6 bases from J, the junction contained 18 bases not matched to a gene. The CDR3 is CASSGSAPGLLFSNEQFF. The DNA for the CDR3 is TGTGCCAGCAGTGGATCCGCCCCGGGACTACTTTTCTCCAATGAGCAGTTCTTC.

The V and J genes are TRBV2 and TRBJ2-3, with D tentatively TRBD1 (5 bases). CDR3 length equals 14 residues. The V end was cut by 1 base, the J end by 0 bases, with 5 bases between. The V gene's germline CDR1 is SNHLY and CDR2 FYNNEI. The CDR3 spells CASSEGQSTDTQYF. CDR3 in DNA: TGTGCCAGCAGTGAAGGACAGAGCACAGATACGCAGTATTTT. The full variable domain, with the rest looked up from reference TRBV2 and TRBJ2-3, is EPEVTQTPSHQVTQMGQEVILRCVPISNHLYFYWYRQILGQKVEFLVSFYNNEISEKSEIFDDQFSVERPDGSNFTLKIRSTKLEDSAMYFCASSEGQSTDTQYFGPGTRLTVL.

V usage is TRBV5-1 and J usage is TRBJ2-3, with a possible D match to TRBD1 (6 bases). Per germline, CDR1 SGHRS and CDR2 YFSETQ. The CDR3 runs to 15 residues. Trimming took 5 bases from V and 4 from J, leaving 17 bases between them. The CDR3 reads CASSRGSQRADTQYF. The CDR3 DNA reads as TGCGCCAGCAGTAGGGGGTCTCAGAGGGCAGATACGCAGTATTTT.

The chain links TRBV6-1 to TRBJ2-5, with D possibly TRBD2 on 6 matching bases. Germline V gene data show CDR1 as MNHNS and CDR2 as SASEGT. V gave up 6 bases and J gave up 5 bases, with 16 bases separating them. The CDR3 runs 14 residues. The CDR3 here is CASSANGGPETQYF. The CDR3 DNA sequence: TGTGCCAGCAGCGCCAACGGGGGTCCCGAGACCCAGTACTTC.

This clone was counted only a few times. This chain joins TRBV2 and TRBJ2-3; maybe TRBD2 (6 bases). Deletions cut 7 bases from V and 0 bases from J, with 14 bases between. The germline gives CDR1 SNHLY, CDR2 FYNNEI. This CDR3 contains 15 residues. DNA of the CDR3: TGTGCCAGCACAGTCAGGGACTCTAGCACAGATACGCAGTATTTT. Amino acid sequence: CASTVRDSSTDTQYF.

V and J are TRBV25-1 and TRBJ2-7; 7 positions match TRBD2. Trimming removed 5 bases from V and 4 bases from J; junction bases left unmatched: 8. The CDR3 consists of 14 residues. CDR1 is MGHDK, CDR2 SYGVNS, per germline. CDR3 loop: CASSSSGDIYEQYF. The CDR3 bases are TGTGCCAGCAGTTCTAGCGGAGACATTTACGAGCAGTACTTC.

The V call is TRBV6-4, the J call TRBJ2-3; 16 bases map to TRBD2. CDR1 MRHNA and CDR2 SNTAGT come from the germline V gene. J lost 3 bases, V lost 8 bases, and 11 bases had no gene match. The CDR3 has 18 residues. The CDR3 reads CASRGLAGGPSRTDTQYF. The CDR3 DNA sequence: TGTGCCAGCCGGGGACTAGCGGGAGGGCCAAGTAGGACAGATACGCAGTATTTT.

The chain has TRBV5-1 and TRBJ2-2, with D perhaps TRBD1 or TRBD2 (6 bases each). CDR1 and CDR2 (germline): SGHRS, YFSETQ. Trimming removed 4 bases from V and 7 bases from J, with 20 bases in between. There are 16 residues in the CDR3. The CDR3 sequence is CASSLGGHRDGGELFF. CDR3 in DNA: TGCGCCAGCAGCCTGGGGGGACACAGGGATGGCGGGGAGCTGTTTTTT.

CDR3 nucleotide sequence: TGTGCCAGCAGCCCTAGCGGGACAGGGGGATACAATGAGCAGTTCTTC. Protein product: CASSPSGTGGYNEQFF. The chain has TRBV14 and TRBJ2-1; 11 bases agree with TRBD1. V was clipped by 4 bases and J by 4 bases; unmatched bases: 6. CDR3 length: 16 amino acids. CDR1 is SGHDN, CDR2 FVKESK, per germline.

The rearrangement joins TRBV5-4 to TRBJ2-1; 14 bases fit TRBD2. The CDR3 has 20 amino acids. The germline V gene has CDR1 SGHNT and CDR2 YYREEE (reference sequence). V was clipped by 4 bases and J by 0 bases; unmatched bases: 12. The CDR3 bases are TGTGCCAGCAGCGGAAGGACTAGCGGGAGGACCCCGAGCTCCTACAATGAGCAGTTCTTC. Encoded protein: CASSGRTSGRTPSSYNEQFF.

V usage is TRBV11-2 and J usage is TRBJ1-1; D gene ambiguous. The CDR3 is 17 residues long. Germline CDR1 and CDR2: SGHAT and FQNNGV. V was clipped by 0 bases and J by 2 bases, with 16 bases between them. The CDR3 spells CASSLDLALAGNTEAFF. CDR3 bases: TGTGCCAGCAGCTTAGATTTGGCCCTGGCAGGAAACACTGAAGCTTTCTTT.

This chain uses TRBV19 with TRBJ2-3, with 8 positions matching TRBD2. This CDR3 contains 15 residues. CDR1 and CDR2 from the germline V gene are LNHDA and SQIVND (reference sequence). V shed 8 bases and J 2 bases; nucleotides not matched to a gene: 9. Written as DNA, the CDR3 is TGTGCCAGTCAAGCCGGCGGGGGGTACACAGATACGCAGTATTTT. Amino acid sequence: CASQAGGGYTDTQYF.

The rearrangement uses TRBV10-3 and TRBJ2-1; 16 bases align to TRBD2. Germline CDR1 reads ENHRY; CDR2 reads SYGVKD. The junction had 9 bases not matched to a gene; V was cut back by 7 bases and J by 3 bases. The CDR3 covers 18 residues. CDR3 residues: CAITGGTSGRAGYNEQFF. The CDR3, as DNA: TGTGCCATCACCGGAGGGACTAGCGGGAGGGCCGGCTACAATGAGCAGTTCTTC.

This chain links TRBV2 with TRBJ2-3, with a possible D match to TRBD1 (5 bases). CDR1 is SNHLY and CDR2 is FYNNEI in the germline V gene. This CDR3 is 12 amino acids long. Deletions cut 2 bases from V and 7 bases from J, with 7 bases between. In DNA, the CDR3 is TGTGCCAGCAGTGAACAGGGAAATACGCAGTATTTT. This sequence encodes CASSEQGNTQYF.

The J gene is TRBJ2-5, the V gene TRBV2; TRBD1 matches 7 bases. The germline V gene encodes CDR1 SNHLY and CDR2 FYNNEI. This CDR3 contains 14 residues. V was pared by 6 bases and J by 2 bases, with 6 bases of the junction left unmatched. The CDR3 spells CASSADRFQETQYF. The CDR3 DNA reads as TGTGCCAGCAGCGCGGACAGGTTTCAAGAGACCCAGTACTTC.

This chain uses TRBV29-1 with TRBJ1-4; 7 nucleotides match TRBD1. J gave up 3 bases and V 6 bases, and 7 bases lay outside the gene matches. CDR1 SQVTM and CDR2 ANQGSEA come from the germline V gene. There are 14 residues in the CDR3. The CDR3, as DNA: TGCAGCGTGCCCAGGGACAGCTCTAATGAAAAACTGTTTTTT. Translating gives CSVPRDSSNEKLFF.

This clone has just a few counts. The rearrangement uses TRBV6-5 and TRBJ1-2, with D tentatively TRBD1 (5 bases). The V end was cut by 6 bases, the J end by 1 base, with 15 bases between. In germline, CDR1 is MNHEY, CDR2 SVGAGI. The CDR3 totals 15 residues. As DNA, the CDR3 is TGTGCCAGCAGGGGTCTAAGGGACTTTAACTATGGCTACACCTTC. Its protein product is CASRGLRDFNYGYTF.